The 11 T cell receptor beta chains reported below all come from one sample, sequenced in a study of Ad26.COV2.S vaccination and SARS-CoV-2 variants (dated by TCRdb to the early 2020s). The treatment or condition label of this sample denotes: 15 to 20 received Ad26.COV2.S at low or high dose, single or two shots; a few received placebo; per-sample allocation not given. Repertoires of vaccine and placebo recipients were sequenced from samples taken on day 63 after the first injection. Preparation of the library involved the immunoSEQ multiplex PCR assay. What TCRdb holds here is the immuneACCESS table cut down to in-frame rearrangements. Part of the clones is not present; checked against another copy, under half of the missing clones reflect an unresolved V gene, and the others are unexplained. The sample includes 350,000 to 600,000 clones, with roughly nine tenths observed a single time. The ten largest clones capture roughly 1.7% of the sample.

The sequencing used peripheral blood, collected in a trial of Ad26.COV2.S vaccine versus placebo. The receptor source for this set is a person aged 18-60 years who received the Ad26.COV2.S COVID-19 vaccine or a placebo.

The chain links TRBV30 to TRBJ1-5; possible D gene TRBD1, 5 bases. This CDR3 has 15 amino acids. Germline CDR1 and CDR2: GTSNPN and SVGIG (reference sequence). The V and J ends lost 0 bases and 5 bases respectively, with 14 bases between them. The CDR3 coding sequence is TGTGCCTGGAGTGTACGGGGTTCAGGGCATCAGCCCCAGCATTTT. Its translation is CAWSVRGSGHQPQHF.

The V call is TRBV19, the J call TRBJ1-1; TRBD1 might be the D (6 bases). V lost 4 bases, J lost 0 bases, and 18 bases lay in between. Germline loops: CDR1 LNHDA, CDR2 SQIVND (reference sequence). The length of the CDR3 is 17 residues. The chain's CDR3 is CASSKRTVILMNTEAFF. CDR3 bases: TGTGCCAGTAGTAAAAGGACAGTTATACTGATGAACACTGAAGCTTTCTTT. The variable domain in full, with the rest retrieved from reference TRBV19 and TRBJ1-1, is DGGITQSPKYLFRKEGQNVTLSCEQNLNHDAMYWYRQDPGQGLRLIYYSQIVNDFQKGDIAEGYSVSREKKESFPLTVTSAQKNPTAFYLCASSKRTVILMNTEAFFGQGTRLTVV.

This rearrangement joins TRBV14 to TRBJ2-2; D uncertain. V was clipped by 1 base and J by 6 bases, with 6 bases between them. Germline loops: CDR1 SGHDN, CDR2 FVKESK. This CDR3 comprises 13 residues. The chain's CDR3 is CASSQASAGELFF. The CDR3, as DNA: TGTGCCAGCAGCCAAGCAAGTGCCGGGGAGCTGTTTTTT.

The chain couples TRBV4-3 to TRBJ2-3; no reliable D call. The V and J ends lost 0 bases and 2 bases respectively, with 15 bases between them. This CDR3 has 17 amino acids. The germline V gene encodes CDR1 LGHNA and CDR2 YSLEER. The CDR3 nucleotides are TGCGCCAGCAGCCAAGATCCAGAGATCTTCGTCACAGATACGCAGTATTTT. This codes for CASSQDPEIFVTDTQYF.

The V call is TRBV7-8, the J call TRBJ1-5; 10 positions agree with TRBD1. After removal of 4 bases from V and 0 bases from J, the junction contained 9 bases not matched to a gene. Germline-derived CDR1 and CDR2 are SGHVS and FQNEAQ. The CDR3 covers 18 residues. CDR3 amino acids: CASSSNLGQGYSNQPQHF. In nucleotides, the CDR3 is TGTGCCAGCAGCTCCAATTTGGGACAGGGGTATAGCAATCAGCCCCAGCATTTT. Drawing the rest from reference TRBV7-8 and TRBJ1-5, the complete variable domain is GAGVSQSPRYKVAKRGQDVALRCDPISGHVSLFWYQQALGQGPEFLTYFQNEAQLDKSGLPSDRFFAERPEGSVSTLKIQRTQQEDSAVYLCASSSNLGQGYSNQPQHFGDGTRLSIL.

This clone appeared a few times. The chain couples TRBV19 to TRBJ1-6; TRBD1 matches 10 bases. The V segment lost 8 bases and the J segment 9 bases; nucleotides outside the gene matches: 4. Looked up from germline, CDR1 is LNHDA and CDR2 is SQIVND (reference sequence). The CDR3 runs 13 residues. The CDR3 DNA is TGTGCCAGTCGGGGACAGGGGAGTTCACCCCTCCACTTT. Translation gives CASRGQGSSPLHF.

This clone was seen a few times. The chain uses TRBV2 and TRBJ1-1; the D gene is possibly TRBD1 (5 bases). The V and J ends lost 6 bases and 1 base respectively, with 15 bases between them. The CDR3 is 15 residues long. CDR1 is SNHLY and CDR2 is FYNNEI in the germline V gene. The CDR3: CASRGDAQGNTEAFF. The CDR3 DNA is TGTGCCAGCAGGGGGGACGCTCAGGGGAACACTGAAGCTTTCTTT.

This sequence joins TRBV3-1 (or the pseudogene TRBV3-2) and TRBJ2-1, with TRBD2 identical over 8 bases. The junction had 15 bases not matched to a gene; V was cut back by 4 bases and J by 10 bases. The germline V gene has CDR1 LGHDT and CDR2 YNNKEL (reference sequence). The CDR3 covers 16 residues. The DNA for the CDR3 is TGTGCCAGCAGCCCAGGTCTGGGACTAGGATACTTAGAGCAGTTCTTC. Its protein is CASSPGLGLGYLEQFF.

The J gene is TRBJ2-3, the V gene TRBV15; 7 bases map to TRBD2. Germline loops: CDR1 LNHNV, CDR2 YYDKDF (reference sequence). V lost 0 bases and J lost 2; bases outside the gene matches: 2. The CDR3 runs 15 residues. The CDR3 DNA reads as TGTGCCACCAGCAGAGAAGCGGGGAACACAGATACGCAGTATTTT. The encoded protein is CATSREAGNTDTQYF. The complete variable domain, with remaining parts taken from reference TRBV15 and TRBJ2-3, reads DAMVIQNPRYQVTQFGKPVTLSCSQTLNHNVMYWYQQKSSQAPKLLFHYYDKDFNNEADTPDNFQSRRPNTSFCFLDIRSPGLGDTAMYLCATSREAGNTDTQYFGPGTRLTVL.

This clone was detected only a few times. The chain is built from TRBV9 and TRBJ2-1; D tentatively fits TRBD1 or TRBD2 (6 bases each). The V gene's germline CDR1 is SGDLS and CDR2 YYNGEE. Trimming removed 0 bases from V and 7 bases from J, with 17 bases in between. The CDR3 runs 16 residues. CDR3 bases: TGTGCCAGCAGCGTAGCTGAGGGGGGCTCGTTGAATGAGCAGTTCTTC. Protein product: CASSVAEGGSLNEQFF.

This chain uses TRBV28 with TRBJ1-1, with D possibly being TRBD1 (5 bases). The CDR3 has 12 residues. V was cut by 3 bases and J by 6 bases, with 8 bases left in between. The V gene's germline CDR1 is MDHEN and CDR2 SYDVKM. The CDR3 DNA reads TGTGCCAGCAGTTTGGCGGGGGCTGAAGCTTTCTTT. Amino acid sequence: CASSLAGAEAFF.